The 26 T cell receptor beta chains given below trace back to one sample, sequenced in a study of early T cells in non-severe SARS-CoV-2 infection. TCRdb processed the 5' RACE reads anew with MiXCR; each CDR3 protein has one entry. The table lists about 110,000 distinct CDR3 sequences, 11% of them singletons. The sample taken for sequencing was whole blood. The receptors here all came from an adult who was a healthcare worker with PCR-confirmed SARS-CoV-2 infection or an uninfected control (not recorded which).

This clonotype was detected ten times or more. This chain uses TRBV2 with TRBJ2-1; D call uncertain. Germline assignment: CDR1 SNHLY and CDR2 FYNNEI. The CDR3 loop spans 12 amino acids. Trimming shortened V by 2 bases and J by 15 bases, and 14 bases separated the two germline ends. This CDR3 reads CASSEFDVTLFF. The CDR3 region has the DNA TGTGCCAGCAGTGAATTTGATGTGACTCTGTTCTTC.

This chain uses TRBV20-1 with TRBJ1-5, with 7 bases aligning to TRBD1. This CDR3 is built from 14 residues. CDR1 is DFQATT and CDR2 is SNEGSKA in the germline V gene (reference sequence). V shed 3 bases, J shed 4 bases, and the junction held 6 bases outside the gene matches. The CDR3 DNA sequence: TGCAGTGCTAGTGGTCGGACAGGTAATCAGCCCCAGCATTTT. Its protein is CSASGRTGNQPQHF.

This chain uses TRBV5-6 with TRBJ2-5; TRBD1 aligns across 8 bases. CDR3 length: 14 amino acids. Germline loops: CDR1 SGHDT, CDR2 YYEEEE. Trimming removed 3 bases from V and 2 bases from J; junction bases left unmatched: 3. In DNA form, the CDR3 reads TGTGCCAGCAGCTCAGGGGGCTTTCAAGAGACCCAGTACTTC. Translation: CASSSGGFQETQYF.

This clonotype was counted many times. This chain joins TRBV18 and TRBJ2-7; 9 nucleotides align to TRBD2. Trimming at V came to 3 bases and at J to 3 bases, leaving 3 bases not matched to a gene. This CDR3 spans 14 amino acids. Germline-derived CDR1 and CDR2 are KGHSH and LQKENI. The CDR3 loop reads CASSPAGGYYEQYF. CDR3 sequence (DNA): TGTGCCAGCTCACCGGCGGGGGGGTACTACGAGCAGTACTTC.

V and J are TRBV20-1 and TRBJ2-2; 12 bases fit TRBD1. Germline CDR1 DFQATT, CDR2 SNEGSKA (reference sequence). V shed 5 bases, J shed 6 bases, and the junction held 16 bases outside the gene matches. This CDR3 spans 18 amino acids. This CDR3 reads CSARGDRGRRLPPGELFF. The CDR3 nucleotides read TGCAGTGCTCGGGGGGACAGGGGGCGTCGTCTCCCCCCCGGGGAGCTGTTTTTT.

This clonotype was detected a few times. The V call is TRBV20-1, the J call TRBJ2-2, with D tentatively TRBD2 (5 bases). CDR1 DFQATT and CDR2 SNEGSKA come from the germline V gene (reference sequence). CDR3 size: 12 residues. The V end was cut by 5 bases, the J end by 5 bases, with 9 bases between. CDR3 protein: CSAWTLTGELFF. The CDR3 DNA follows: TGCAGTGCTTGGACTTTGACCGGGGAGCTGTTTTTT.

The chain carries TRBV25-1 and TRBJ2-7, with 12 positions matching TRBD1. Trimming cost V 2 bases and J 5 bases; bases outside gene matches: 4. The CDR3 consists of 15 residues. Per the germline V gene, CDR1 is MGHDK and CDR2 is SYGVNS. The CDR3, as DNA: TGTGCCAGCAGTGAACGCGGGACAGGGGGCCACGAGCAGTACTTC. Amino acid sequence: CASSERGTGGHEQYF.

This clonotype was seen repeatedly, ten times or more. J is TRBJ2-5 and V is TRBV6-4, with 12 bases matching TRBD1. CDR1 and CDR2 from the germline V gene are MRHNA and SNTAGT. With V trimmed by 4 bases and J by 5 bases, 2 bases remained unmatched. The CDR3 totals 14 residues. The CDR3 sequence is CASSAGTGGETQYF. The CDR3 DNA sequence: TGTGCCAGCAGTGCCGGGACAGGGGGCGAGACCCAGTACTTC.

This chain uses TRBV3-1 with TRBJ2-1; D is unclear. Trimming pared 3 bases from V and 8 bases from J, leaving 11 bases between. In germline, CDR1 is LGHDT, CDR2 YNNKEL (reference sequence). The length of the CDR3 is 13 residues. CDR3 sequence: CASSQAMVHEQFF. CDR3 nucleotides: TGTGCCAGCAGCCAGGCGATGGTTCATGAGCAGTTCTTC.

This clonotype was counted a few times. The rearrangement links TRBV7-6 to TRBJ1-1; D call uncertain. Trimming pared 4 bases from V and 0 bases from J, leaving 6 bases between. CDR3 length: 13 amino acids. Germline V gives CDR1 SGHVS, CDR2 FNYEAQ. In DNA, the CDR3 is TGTGCCAGCAGCTCAGAAATGAACACTGAAGCTTTCTTT. It is translated as CASSSEMNTEAFF.

This clonotype was detected many times. This chain uses TRBV20-1 with TRBJ1-1; D unclear. Between the trimmed V and J ends, which lost 0 bases and 0 bases, there was a span of 8 bases. This CDR3 contains 14 residues. Germline lookup yields CDR1 DFQATT and CDR2 SNEGSKA (reference sequence). CDR3 loop: CSAREHGMNTEAFF. The CDR3 nucleotides read TGCAGTGCTAGAGAACATGGCATGAACACTGAAGCTTTCTTT.

This clonotype was recorded many times. V usage is TRBV7-9 and J usage is TRBJ1-6; 10 nucleotides align to TRBD1. The germline V gene has CDR1 SEHNR and CDR2 FQNEAQ (reference sequence). J lost 9 bases, V lost 4 bases, and 3 bases had no gene match. CDR3 length equals 14 residues. Here the CDR3 DNA reads TGTGCCAGCAGCTGGGACAGGGGCGCTTCACCCCTCCACTTT. The encoded protein is CASSWDRGASPLHF.

In its sample, this clonotype was seen many times. V gene TRBV2 combines with J gene TRBJ2-3; tentative D call: TRBD2 (5 bases). V lost 0 bases to trimming and J lost 1 base, with 20 bases between them. Per the germline V gene, CDR1 is SNHLY and CDR2 is FYNNEI. The CDR3 loop spans 19 amino acids. In nucleotides, the CDR3 is TGTGCCAGCAGTGAAGCGCCTAGCACTACTCTCCTTGGCACAGATACGCAGTATTTT. This encodes CASSEAPSTTLLGTDTQYF.

This clonotype was counted a few times. V is TRBV7-2 and J is TRBJ1-1, with D uncertain. The V gene lost 6 bases and the J gene lost 1 base, with 12 bases spanning the gap. Germline V gene sequence: CDR1 SGHTA, CDR2 FQGNSA. The CDR3 is 14 residues long. For the CDR3, the DNA is TGTGCCAGCAGGTTTGGTTCCAGGAACACTGAAGCTTTCTTT. This codes for CASRFGSRNTEAFF. Filled out from reference TRBV7-2 and TRBJ1-1, the complete variable domain reads GAGVSQSPSNKVTEKGKDVELRCDPISGHTALYWYRQSLGQGLEFLIYFQGNSAPDKSGLPSDRFSAERTGGSVSTLTIQRTQQEDSAVYLCASRFGSRNTEAFFGQGTRLTVV.

The table lists this clonotype with many counts. The V gene is TRBV28, the J gene TRBJ2-1; D may be TRBD2 (6 bases). This CDR3 comprises 12 residues. The germline V and J ends were trimmed by 6 bases and 8 bases, with 11 bases remaining between them. From germline, CDR1 is MDHEN and CDR2 SYDVKM. The CDR3 spells CASRRRGYEQFF. The CDR3 DNA reads TGTGCCAGCAGGAGACGGGGGTATGAGCAGTTCTTC. The full variable domain, with the rest looked up from reference TRBV28 and TRBJ2-1, is DVKVTQSSRYLVKRTGEKVFLECVQDMDHENMFWYRQDPGLGLRLIYFSYDVKMKEKGDIPEGYSVSREKKERFSLILESASTNQTSMYLCASRRRGYEQFFGPGTRLTVL.

This clonotype was found a few times. The CDR3 DNA sequence: TGTGCCAGCAGTTTACCGACAGGGTCGGGCACCGGGGAGCTGTTTTTT. Encoded protein: CASSLPTGSGTGELFF. This sequence joins TRBV27 and TRBJ2-2, with 7 bases that match TRBD1. CDR3 length: 16 residues. The ends lost 2 bases at V and 4 bases at J; junction bases unmatched: 7. Per germline, CDR1 MNHEY and CDR2 SMNVEV (reference sequence).

The rearrangement links TRBV5-6 to TRBJ2-1; D is perhaps TRBD2 (5 bases). The CDR3 runs to 14 residues. Germline CDR1 reads SGHDT; CDR2 reads YYEEEE. V was cut by 0 bases and J by 7 bases, with 11 bases left in between. CDR3 amino acids: CASSLGRLTNEQFF. As DNA, the CDR3 is TGTGCCAGCAGCTTGGGGAGGCTTACTAATGAGCAGTTCTTC.

There are many counts of this clonotype. V is TRBV2 and J is TRBJ2-7, with 7 bases that match TRBD1. Looked up from germline, CDR1 is SNHLY and CDR2 is FYNNEI. V shed 4 bases and J 2 bases; nucleotides not matched to a gene: 5. The CDR3 is 14 amino acids. CDR3 nucleotides: TGTGCCAGCAGTGTGGGACAGCCTACCTACGAGCAGTACTTC. Amino acids: CASSVGQPTYEQYF. Supplemented by reference TRBV2 and TRBJ2-7, the full variable domain reads EPEVTQTPSHQVTQMGQEVILRCVPISNHLYFYWYRQILGQKVEFLVSFYNNEISEKSEIFDDQFSVERPDGSNFTLKIRSTKLEDSAMYFCASSVGQPTYEQYFGPGTRLTVT.

Ten or more counts support this clonotype. This chain connects TRBV29-1 to TRBJ2-2, with D possibly TRBD2 on 6 matching bases. This CDR3 comprises 13 residues. V dropped 7 bases and J dropped 4 bases, with 13 bases sitting between them. Germline CDR1 and CDR2: SQVTM and ANQGSEA. The DNA of the CDR3 is TGCAGCGCCCAAGAGGGAGGCACCGGGGAGCTGTTTTTT. As protein: CSAQEGGTGELFF.

In regard to this clonotype: Since a much larger clone is just one base distant, this may be a read error. V is TRBV20-1 and J is TRBJ1-1, with 7 bases identical to TRBD1. The CDR3 consists of 11 residues. The germline CDR1 and CDR2 sequences are DFQATT and SNEGSKA (reference sequence). V was clipped by 6 bases and J by 12 bases; unmatched bases: 10. As DNA, the CDR3 is TGCAGTGCCCCAAGGGGGCGCGGGCCTTTCTTT. This translates into CSAPRGRGPFF.

This clonotype was seen a few times. This chain connects TRBV10-3 to TRBJ2-1; 8 bases match TRBD2. This CDR3 is 15 amino acids long. Germline values: CDR1 ENHRY, CDR2 SYGVKD. The V and J ends lost 7 bases and 5 bases, in that order; junction bases with no gene match: 10. The CDR3 sequence is CAITHDSGGDNEQFF. The CDR3 DNA reads as TGTGCCATCACCCATGACTCGGGGGGGGACAATGAGCAGTTCTTC.

The table lists this clonotype with many counts. The chain uses TRBV12-3 or TRBV12-4 and TRBJ2-4; 8 nucleotides align to TRBD2. V dropped 7 bases and J dropped 9; count of bases not matched to a gene: 8. CDR3 length: 13 amino acids. The CDR3 spells CASIAGGRSIQYF. The CDR3 DNA is TGTGCCAGCATCGCAGGCGGGAGGTCCATTCAGTACTTC.

This clonotype was found many times. The gene calls are TRBV6-6 and TRBJ2-7, with D perhaps matching TRBD2 (6 bases). This CDR3 is built from 14 residues. Germline CDR1 is MNHNY and CDR2 is SVGAGI (reference sequence). V dropped 4 bases and J dropped 5 bases, with 15 bases sitting between them. The CDR3 is CASSSLGLPHEQYF. The CDR3, as DNA: TGTGCCAGCAGTTCCCTGGGACTCCCCCACGAGCAGTACTTC.

This clonotype was counted between two and nine times. The rearrangement uses TRBV12-3 or TRBV12-4 and TRBJ2-1; a possible D gene is TRBD1 (6 bases). V was trimmed by 4 bases and J by 8 bases, leaving 18 bases between them. The CDR3 length is 15 residues. The CDR3 DNA follows: TGTGCCAGCAGTTCAAACAGGGTAGATTCGCATGAGCAGTTCTTC. Translation gives CASSSNRVDSHEQFF.

Ten or more counts support this clonotype. The chain couples TRBV24-1 to TRBJ2-1, with D uncertain. The CDR3 consists of 11 residues. In germline, CDR1 is KGHDR, CDR2 SFDVKD. V gave up 7 bases and J gave up 5 bases, with 5 bases separating them. CDR3 residues: CATSLDNEQFF. The CDR3 DNA follows: TGTGCCACCAGCCTAGACAATGAGCAGTTCTTC.

The CDR3 DNA reads as TGTGCCATTACTAGCGGGGCCCGCACAGATACGCAGTATTTT. Its protein is CAITSGARTDTQYF. The chain couples TRBV10-3 to TRBJ2-3; 10 positions match TRBD2. The CDR3 loop spans 14 amino acids. V shed 9 bases, J shed 1 base, and the junction held 4 bases outside the gene matches. CDR1 and CDR2 (germline): ENHRY, SYGVKD.